This T cell receptor beta chain emerged from a study of blood T cell repertoires in COVID-19. TCRdb's copy holds only in-frame clones and misses some; the assay was immunoSEQ multiplex PCR. The table includes around 170,000 clones, roughly 90% detected once. Sequences were obtained from peripheral blood. The TCR comes from a man aged 50-59 years with acute or convalescent COVID-19.

The CDR3 here is CASSQAQGDTDTQYF. Here the CDR3 DNA reads TGCGCCAGCAGCCAAGCACAGGGGGACACAGATACGCAGTATTTT. The chain has TRBV4-1 and TRBJ2-3; 8 bases agree with TRBD1. V shed 1 base and J 2 bases; nucleotides not matched to a gene: 2. The CDR3 runs to 15 residues. Germline-derived CDR1 and CDR2 are MGHRA and YSYEKL.